This TCR beta chain originates from a study of blood T cell repertoires in COVID-19. On the study more broadly: The United States, Italy and Spain supplied acute and convalescent COVID-19 samples. PBMCs, B-cell-depleted T cells, or T cells were the source of the cDNA or gDNA that made up the material.

Authors' data handling: Reference gene primer amplification yielded estimated nucleated cell counts. Measured with immunoSEQ multiplex PCR; TCRdb has only the in-frame clones, and not every one. The V and J calls and the clone size are those of that table, but D and trimming were determined from the DNA. The data contain 90,000 to 150,000 clones, around 80% of them singletons. The V end was cut by 4 bases, the J end by 5 bases, with 17 bases between. The CDR3 extends over 15 amino acids. Looked up from germline, CDR1 is MNHEY and CDR2 is SVGAGI. Specimen: peripheral blood. This chain joins TRBV6-5 and TRBJ1-1; no firm D call. This TCR was recovered from a woman of 80 years or more with acute or convalescent COVID-19. The CDR3 reads CASSSTPNSETEAFF. Written as DNA, the CDR3 is TGTGCCAGCAGTTCTACTCCTAATAGTGAGACTGAAGCTTTCTTT.